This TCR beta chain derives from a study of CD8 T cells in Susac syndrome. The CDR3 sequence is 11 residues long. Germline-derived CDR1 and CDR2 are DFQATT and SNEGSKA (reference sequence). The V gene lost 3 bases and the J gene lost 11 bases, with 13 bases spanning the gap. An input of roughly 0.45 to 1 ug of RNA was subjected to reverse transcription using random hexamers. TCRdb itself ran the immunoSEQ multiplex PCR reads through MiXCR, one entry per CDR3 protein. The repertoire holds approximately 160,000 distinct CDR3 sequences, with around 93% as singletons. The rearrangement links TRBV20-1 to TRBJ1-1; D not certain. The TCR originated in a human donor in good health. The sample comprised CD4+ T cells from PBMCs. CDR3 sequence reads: CSARADYEAFF. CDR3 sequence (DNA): TGCAGTGCTAGGGCTGATTATGAGGCTTTCTTT.